Presented here are 26 T cell receptor beta chains from one specimen sequenced in a study of blood T cells in healthy people across ages (dated by TCRdb to between 2014 and 2017). Libraries came from 5' RACE. These reads were obtained on an Illumina HiSeq 2500. A second roughly 7 to 12 cycle PCR used a sample-barcoded 5' primer and a J-beta primer mix. TCRdb cleaned the public reads at Q25 with fastp, built clones with MiXCR and kept in-frame beta chains. Each CDR3 protein gets just one entry, which takes the most common genes and DNA from the rows behind it. Here the sample has 1.5 million to 2 million distinct CDR3 sequences; 28% occur a single time. Together, the top ten hold 7.7% of the sample. The source material was blood. Every receptor here comes from a woman between 25 and 40 years old in good health.

This rearrangement joins TRBV5-1 to TRBJ2-5; D gene unclear. With the DNA end fitting TRBJ2-7 better, the J assignment may be wrong. The CDR3 is 15 residues long. Per the germline V gene, CDR1 is SGHRS and CDR2 is YFSETQ. CDR3 residues: CASSLEVWQVPEQYF. In nucleotides, the CDR3 is TGCGCCAGCAGCTTGGAAGTTTGGCAGGTCCCCGAGCAGTACTTC.

This clonotype was seen ten or more times. The chain couples TRBV7-6 to TRBJ2-3; 10 bases align to TRBD2. J lost 4 bases, V lost 0 bases, and 7 bases had no gene match. This CDR3 region has 17 residues. The V gene's germline CDR1 is SGHVS and CDR2 FNYEAQ. The CDR3 sequence is CASSLAASGGKADTQYF. CDR3 nucleotide sequence: TGTGCCAGCAGCTTAGCGGCTAGCGGGGGAAAAGCAGATACGCAGTATTTT.

This clonotype has only a few counts. The J gene is TRBJ1-6, the V gene TRBV5-1; D gene ambiguous. Germline V gene sequence: CDR1 SGHRS, CDR2 YFSETQ. V dropped 5 bases and J dropped 5 bases, with 11 bases sitting between them. CDR3 size: 14 residues. CDR3 nucleotide sequence: TGCGCCAGCAGTCCCGGGGAGAATAATTCACCCCTCCACTTT. Translating it yields CASSPGENNSPLHF.

This clonotype has a count of ten or more. The chain employs TRBV7-8 and TRBJ2-3; 10 bases line up with TRBD2. The V gene end was trimmed by 4 bases and the J gene end by 3 bases; junction bases not matched to a gene: 10. Germline lookup yields CDR1 SGHVS and CDR2 FQNEAQ. The CDR3 covers 17 residues. Here the CDR3 DNA reads TGTGCCAGCAGCTCCCGGCTAGCGGGAGTAGAAACAGATACGCAGTATTTT. Encoded protein: CASSSRLAGVETDTQYF.

The CDR3 nucleotides are TGTGCCAGCAGCTTATGGGCAGGGCCCCTGGGGGAGCAGTACTTC. It encodes CASSLWAGPLGEQYF. V and J are TRBV7-9 and TRBJ2-7, with a weak D call TRBD1 (5 bases). CDR1 is SEHNR, CDR2 FQNEAQ, per germline (reference sequence). V was cut by 2 bases and J by 7 bases, with 18 bases left in between. CDR3 length equals 15 residues.

The chain links TRBV6-2 or TRBV6-3 to TRBJ1-5; 7 nucleotides line up with TRBD1. CDR1 is MNHEY and CDR2 is SVGEGT in the germline V gene. The CDR3 consists of 14 residues. J gave up 5 bases and V 7 bases, and 8 bases lay outside the gene matches. The CDR3 protein is CASTETGWDQPQHF. Here the CDR3 DNA reads TGTGCCAGCACCGAGACAGGGTGGGATCAGCCCCAGCATTTT.

In this sample, this clonotype turned up many times. The rearrangement uses TRBV7-6 and TRBJ2-1, with 8 bases that match TRBD2. Trimming took 5 bases from V and 7 from J; bases not matched to a gene: 10. CDR1 and CDR2 (germline): SGHVS, FNYEAQ. The CDR3 is 15 residues long. The CDR3 DNA sequence: TGTGCCAGCAGCCCCCGCTCTGGCGGGGGGAATGAGCAGTTCTTC. As protein: CASSPRSGGGNEQFF. The whole variable domain, remainder taken from reference TRBV7-6 and TRBJ2-1, is GAGVSQSPRYKVTKRGQDVALRCDPISGHVSLYWYRQALGQGPEFLTYFNYEAQQDKSGLPNDRFSAERPEGSISTLTIQRTEQRDSAMYRCASSPRSGGGNEQFFGPGTRLTVL.

This clonotype was seen many times. The rearrangement uses TRBV12-3 or TRBV12-4 and TRBJ1-1, with TRBD1 identical over 7 bases. V lost 6 bases and J lost 3; bases outside the gene matches: 7. The CDR3 spans 14 residues. CDR3 nucleotides: TGTGCCAGCAGCCCTCAGGGGGTTGACACTGAAGCTTTCTTT. The encoded protein is CASSPQGVDTEAFF.

The rearrangement links TRBV7-9 to TRBJ2-3; D remains unclear. CDR1 is SEHNR and CDR2 is FQNEAQ in the germline V gene (reference sequence). The CDR3 is 18 amino acids. V was cut by 2 bases and J by 0 bases, with 18 bases left in between. CDR3 sequence (DNA): TGTGCCAGCAGCTTACCAACGGTGGAGACTCTTAGCACAGATACGCAGTATTTT. As protein: CASSLPTVETLSTDTQYF.

This chain joins TRBV2 and TRBJ1-2; tentatively, D is TRBD1 (6 bases). The V end lost 5 bases, the J end lost 6 bases, and 13 bases lay between the germline ends. The germline V gene encodes CDR1 SNHLY and CDR2 FYNNEI. This CDR3 is built from 13 residues. Here the CDR3 DNA reads TGTGCCAGCAGTAGGGACAACTCGAATGGCTACACCTTC. Amino acids: CASSRDNSNGYTF. Supplemented by reference TRBV2 and TRBJ1-2, the full variable domain reads EPEVTQTPSHQVTQMGQEVILRCVPISNHLYFYWYRQILGQKVEFLVSFYNNEISEKSEIFDDQFSVERPDGSNFTLKIRSTKLEDSAMYFCASSRDNSNGYTFGSGTRLTVV.

V usage is TRBV19 and J usage is TRBJ2-1; 11 bases agree with TRBD2. Germline V gene lookup returns CDR1 LNHDA and CDR2 SQIVND (reference sequence). J was trimmed by 5 bases and V by 7 bases; bases with no gene match: 19. This CDR3 is 19 amino acids long. Written as DNA, the CDR3 is TGTGCCAGTACCACAACCCAACTAGCGGGAGAGGGATCGAACAATGAGCAGTTCTTC. This translates into CASTTTQLAGEGSNNEQFF.

A few counts support this clonotype. The chain has TRBV3-1 and TRBJ1-6, with a weak D call TRBD1 (5 bases). Looked up from germline, CDR1 is LGHDT and CDR2 is YNNKEL (reference sequence). V dropped 2 bases and J dropped 10 bases, with 12 bases sitting between them. The CDR3 length is 14 residues. CDR3 amino acids: CASSQSGGWSPLHF. The CDR3, as DNA: TGTGCCAGCAGCCAAAGCGGGGGGTGGTCACCCCTCCACTTT.

This clonotype was found a few times. The chain recombines TRBV5-6 with TRBJ2-1; 8 positions match TRBD2. The length of the CDR3 is 16 residues. Germline loops: CDR1 SGHDT, CDR2 YYEEEE. Losses at the gene ends were 4 bases for V and 4 bases for J; bases not matched to a gene: 10. The CDR3 here is CASSLRPGLEYNEQFF. CDR3 bases: TGTGCCAGCAGCCTGAGGCCGGGACTAGAGTACAATGAGCAGTTCTTC.

The chain combines TRBV10-3 with TRBJ1-3; D remains ambiguous. Germline CDR1 ENHRY, CDR2 SYGVKD. Trimming removed 7 bases from V and 2 bases from J, with 9 bases in between. This CDR3 comprises 13 residues. The CDR3 here is CAITRVPGNTIYF. Here the CDR3 DNA reads TGTGCCATCACGAGGGTGCCTGGAAACACCATATATTTT.

This clonotype was counted only a few times. The chain joins TRBV12-3 or TRBV12-4 to TRBJ2-7, with unresolved D. The CDR3 runs 16 residues. Trimming left V 5 bases short and J 0 bases short, with 17 bases between. The DNA for the CDR3 is TGTGCCAGCAGTCCGGAGCGCAGGACGTCCTCCTACGAGCAGTACTTC. This codes for CASSPERRTSSYEQYF.

With respect to this clonotype: This could be a read error, since a much larger clone is one nucleotide away. The chain has TRBV12-3 or TRBV12-4 and TRBJ1-2; tentatively, D is TRBD1 (6 bases). This CDR3 region has 13 residues. CDR3 residues: CVSSRGDAFGYTF. CDR3 in DNA: TGTGTCAGCAGTAGGGGGGACGCGTTTGGCTACACCTTC.

This clonotype was recorded at least ten times. The chain couples TRBV20-1 to TRBJ1-2, with 7 bases lining up with TRBD1. The CDR3 is made up of 13 amino acids. Losses at the gene ends were 5 bases for V and 8 bases for J; bases not matched to a gene: 11. CDR1 and CDR2 from the germline V gene are DFQATT and SNEGSKA (reference sequence). Here the CDR3 DNA reads TGCAGTGCTTCAGGGGGTCTTCTGTGGGGCTACACCTTC. Amino acids: CSASGGLLWGYTF.

This clonotype was counted a few times. This chain connects TRBV11-2 to TRBJ2-3; the match to TRBD2 covers 10 bases. V lost 5 bases to trimming and J lost 4 bases; unmatched junction nucleotides: 21. Germline-derived CDR1 and CDR2 are SGHAT and FQNNGV. CDR3 length: 20 amino acids. The CDR3 DNA reads TGTGCCAGCAGCGCCCCCCCGGGGAGCCCAGCGGGAGGGCCACCAGATACGCAGTATTTT. The encoded protein is CASSAPPGSPAGGPPDTQYF.

This rearrangement joins TRBV28 to TRBJ2-1, with 9 nucleotides matching TRBD1. V was clipped by 4 bases and J by 8 bases; unmatched bases: 12. The germline V gene has CDR1 MDHEN and CDR2 SYDVKM. The CDR3 length is 16 residues. The CDR3 sequence is CASSWTPGQGRDEQFF. CDR3 coding DNA: TGTGCCAGCAGTTGGACCCCTGGACAGGGGAGGGATGAGCAGTTCTTC.

This clonotype was seen more than once but under ten times. The chain employs TRBV18 and TRBJ2-3; possibly TRBD1 for D (6 bases). This CDR3 contains 15 residues. Germline CDR1 reads KGHSH; CDR2 reads LQKENI. The V and J ends lost 2 bases and 4 bases respectively, with 13 bases between them. CDR3 nucleotide sequence: TGTGCCAGCTCACCAGCACAGGGAGTCGCAGATACGCAGTATTTT. It codes for CASSPAQGVADTQYF.

This clonotype occurred many times. V and J are TRBV15 and TRBJ2-5, with D hard to call. With 0 bases removed from V and 5 bases from J, the gap between germline ends came to 7 bases. The CDR3 sequence is 13 residues long. Germline-derived CDR1 and CDR2 are LNHNV and YYDKDF (reference sequence). DNA of the CDR3: TGTGCCACCAGCAGAGATAGGCGCGAGACCCAGTACTTC. Encoded protein: CATSRDRRETQYF.

This clonotype has only one observation. The chain combines TRBV6-1 with TRBJ1-2, with TRBD1 matching over 8 bases. Germline trimming cut 2 bases from V and 8 bases from J; bases unmatched to any gene: 10. The CDR3 runs 15 residues. Germline-derived CDR1 and CDR2 are MNHNS and SASEGT. In nucleotides, the CDR3 is TGTGCCAGCAGTGAAACGCGGTGGACAGGGCACGGCTACACCTTC. This gives the protein CASSETRWTGHGYTF.

There are a few counts of this clonotype. The chain recombines TRBV6-5 with TRBJ2-3; tentatively, D is TRBD1 (5 bases). From germline, CDR1 is MNHEY and CDR2 SVGAGI. The CDR3 loop spans 13 amino acids. The DNA of the CDR3 is TGTGCTTCACAGGTCCTTAGCACAGATACGCAGTATTTT. Translating gives CASQVLSTDTQYF.

This clonotype was found many times. This rearrangement joins TRBV10-2 to TRBJ2-7; 8 positions agree with TRBD2. Germline V CDR1 and CDR2: WSHSY, SAAADI. This CDR3 spans 15 amino acids. The J segment lost 1 base and the V segment lost 3 bases, leaving 5 bases of the junction unmatched. The CDR3 region is CASSETLAGSYEQYF. The CDR3 bases are TGCGCCAGCAGTGAAACCTTAGCGGGATCCTACGAGCAGTACTTC.

This clonotype was recorded a few times. J is TRBJ2-3 and V is TRBV6-2 or TRBV6-3, with D possibly matching TRBD1 (6 bases). This CDR3 region has 14 residues. Germline V gene lookup returns CDR1 MNHEY and CDR2 SVGEGT. V dropped 8 bases and J dropped 2 bases, with 14 bases sitting between them. The CDR3 region has the DNA TGTGCCAGCGGACAACAGGGAGTCACAGATACGCAGTATTTT. This sequence encodes CASGQQGVTDTQYF.

This clonotype has more than one count but fewer than ten. The J gene is TRBJ2-3, the V gene TRBV4-1; 10 nucleotides match TRBD2. The CDR3 loop spans 16 amino acids. J lost 6 bases, V lost 3 bases, and 9 bases had no gene match. Per germline, CDR1 MGHRA and CDR2 YSYEKL. The CDR3 loop is CASSQEAGGPGDTQYF. CDR3 DNA sequence: TGCGCCAGCAGCCAGGAAGCGGGGGGGCCAGGTGATACGCAGTATTTT.